The rows below give T cell receptor beta chains drawn from one sample of a study of cytomegalovirus exposure and HLA in healthy donors. Only in-frame clones appear in the TCRdb table, and some are missing; sequencing was by immunoSEQ multiplex PCR. The sample shows approximately 190,000 clones, 81% of them seen only once. The sequenced material came from PBMCs. The receptors derive from a man aged 45-60 years in good health and CMV-seronegative. Both conserved end residues are part of each CDR3. A D gene is named only where the DNA matches it firmly. Clone size is given for some rows only: seen once, a few or many times, or a class if the clone is expanded.

D gene: -
V gene: TRBV7-2
J gene: TRBJ2-7
clone size: -
CDR3 DNA: TGTGCCAGCAGCGAAGGGGTAGAGCAGTACTTC
CDR3 protein: CASSEGVEQYF

D gene: -
V gene: TRBV2
J gene: TRBJ2-7
clone size: once
CDR3 DNA: TGTGCCAGTCGAGACAGTCCGAGGTCTCCTCCTTTCTACGAGCAGTACTTC
CDR3 protein: CASRDSPRSPPFYEQYF

D gene: TRBD1
V gene: TRBV6-5
J gene: TRBJ2-7
clone size: -
CDR3 DNA: TGTGCCAGCAGTTACTTTACCGGGACAGGGGCGAGGAAGCAGTACTTC
CDR3 protein: CASSYFTGTGARKQYF

D gene: -
V gene: TRBV4-2
J gene: TRBJ1-5
clone size: -
CDR3 DNA: TGTGCCAGCAGCCAAGGCAAGGGGGTGGGTCAGCCCCAGCATTTT
CDR3 protein: CASSQGKGVGQPQHF

D gene: -
V gene: TRBV5-6
J gene: TRBJ2-7
clone size: -
CDR3 DNA: TGTGCCAGCAGCTTGGGGTATACCGCCGGCGAGCAGTACTTC
CDR3 protein: CASSLGYTAGEQYF

D gene: TRBD2
V gene: TRBV5-1
J gene: TRBJ2-1
clone size: once
CDR3 DNA: TGCGCCAGCAGTGATGGCGGGGGAACCCGTGACAATGAGCAGTTCTTC
CDR3 protein: CASSDGGGTRDNEQFF

D gene: -
V gene: TRBV30
J gene: TRBJ1-3
clone size: -
CDR3 DNA: TGTGCCTGGAGTCCAAACAGATCTGGAAACACCATATATTTT
CDR3 protein: CAWSPNRSGNTIYF

D gene: TRBD1
V gene: TRBV27
J gene: TRBJ2-5
clone size: -
CDR3 DNA: TGTGCCAGCAGTTTATCAGGACAGGGGTCCCAAGAGACCCAGTACTTC
CDR3 protein: CASSLSGQGSQETQYF

D gene: -
V gene: TRBV19
J gene: TRBJ1-1
clone size: -
CDR3 DNA: TGTGCCACTAAATCCCAGGGCGGTCTGAACACTGAAGCTTTCTTT
CDR3 protein: CATKSQGGLNTEAFF

D gene: TRBD1
V gene: TRBV7-9
J gene: TRBJ2-4
clone size: once
CDR3 DNA: TGTGCCAGCTCCGGAGGACAGGGGCTAGCCAAAAACATTCAGTACTTC
CDR3 protein: CASSGGQGLAKNIQYF

D gene: -
V gene: TRBV7-3
J gene: TRBJ1-2
clone size: -
CDR3 DNA: TGTGCCAGCAGCTCCCGAAGGGGGGGTGGCTACACCTTC
CDR3 protein: CASSSRRGGGYTF

D gene: TRBD1
V gene: TRBV5-4
J gene: TRBJ1-2
clone size: -
CDR3 DNA: TGTGCCAGCAGCTCGGAGGGGGCGGGAGGCTACACCTTC
CDR3 protein: CASSSEGAGGYTF

D gene: -
V gene: TRBV7-9
J gene: TRBJ1-4
clone size: few
CDR3 DNA: TGTGCCAGCAGCACCATCAGGGCTAATGAAAAACTGTTTTTT
CDR3 protein: CASSTIRANEKLFF

D gene: TRBD1
V gene: TRBV7-2
J gene: TRBJ2-7
clone size: -
CDR3 DNA: TGTGCCAGCAGCAAAGACCGGGACAGGGGATTCTACGAGCAGTACTTC
CDR3 protein: CASSKDRDRGFYEQYF

D gene: -
V gene: TRBV7-9
J gene: TRBJ1-1
clone size: few
CDR3 DNA: TGTGCCAGCAGCTTGCCAACGGCCAGGGGCCTTGAAGCTTTCTTT
CDR3 protein: CASSLPTARGLEAFF

D gene: -
V gene: TRBV19
J gene: TRBJ1-1
clone size: -
CDR3 DNA: TGTGCCAGTAGAACCCCGGGGAACAACACTGAAGCTTTCTTT
CDR3 protein: CASRTPGNNTEAFF

D gene: -
V gene: TRBV29-1
J gene: TRBJ2-3
clone size: -
CDR3 DNA: TGCAGCGTCCCGGGGAGCACAGATACGCAGTATTTT
CDR3 protein: CSVPGSTDTQYF

D gene: TRBD1
V gene: TRBV7-9
J gene: TRBJ2-1
clone size: few
CDR3 DNA: TGTGCCAGCAGCAACATCGGGACAGGGGGTAATAATGAGCAGTTCTTC
CDR3 protein: CASSNIGTGGNNEQFF

D gene: -
V gene: TRBV29-1
J gene: TRBJ1-1
clone size: -
CDR3 DNA: TGCAGCGTGGAACGGCGGATGGACACTGAAGCTTTCTTT
CDR3 protein: CSVERRMDTEAFF

D gene: TRBD1
V gene: TRBV27
J gene: TRBJ1-6
clone size: -
CDR3 DNA: TGTGCCAGCAGTATCAACCGACAGGGGGAGCTCCACTTT
CDR3 protein: CASSINRQGELHF

D gene: -
V gene: TRBV6-5
J gene: TRBJ1-6
clone size: -
CDR3 DNA: TGTGCCAGCAGACTAGGGAGTTCACCCCTCCACTTT
CDR3 protein: CASRLGSSPLHF

D gene: TRBD2
V gene: TRBV5-1
J gene: TRBJ2-1
clone size: -
CDR3 DNA: TGCGCCAGCAGCGAGCCCTCTAGCGGCCCCTACAATGAGCAGTTCTTC
CDR3 protein: CASSEPSSGPYNEQFF

D gene: -
V gene: TRBV19
J gene: TRBJ2-2
clone size: -
CDR3 DNA: TGTGCCAGTAGTTCTTGGGCTAACACCGGGGAGCTGTTTTTT
CDR3 protein: CASSSWANTGELFF

D gene: -
V gene: TRBV11-2
J gene: TRBJ1-2
clone size: few
CDR3 DNA: TGTGCCAGCAGCTTAGATAGGACAAATCATGGCTACACCTTC
CDR3 protein: CASSLDRTNHGYTF